One sample yielded the 18 T cell receptor beta chains listed below, sequenced in a study of CD4 T cell repertoires in COVID-19. Antigen-reactive proliferating T cell lines came from CFSE-labeled cells given autologous monocytes and SARS-CoV-2 spike or nucleoprotein. Assay used: immunoSEQ multiplex PCR; TCRdb lists only in-frame clones, some missing. In the table there are 140 or so clones, roughly 21% of which are singletons. Sample: central memory CD4+ T cells, cultured in vitro, taken during convalescence from COVID-19. The receptors stem from a human donor who had COVID-19.

V and J are TRBV7-2 and TRBJ1-1; the D gene is possibly TRBD1 (6 bases). In germline, CDR1 is SGHTA, CDR2 FQGNSA. Between the trimmed V and J ends, which lost 4 bases and 5 bases, there was a span of 11 bases. The CDR3 is made up of 13 amino acids. The CDR3 nucleotides are TGTGCCAGCAGCTCACAGGGTAGTACTGAAGCTTTCTTT. Translation: CASSSQGSTEAFF. The full variable domain, completed using reference TRBV7-2 and TRBJ1-1, is GAGVSQSPSNKVTEKGKDVELRCDPISGHTALYWYRQSLGQGLEFLIYFQGNSAPDKSGLPSDRFSAERTGGSVSTLTIQRTQQEDSAVYLCASSSQGSTEAFFGQGTRLTVV.

This clone occurred a few times. The rearrangement links TRBV11-3 to TRBJ1-4, with D perhaps matching TRBD1 (5 bases). Germline CDR1 and CDR2: SGHNT and YENEEA. The germline V and J ends were trimmed by 5 bases and 3 bases, with 13 bases remaining between them. This CDR3 is 15 amino acids long. The CDR3: CASSPLGGANEKLFF. The DNA for the CDR3 is TGTGCCAGCAGCCCCCTGGGGGGTGCTAATGAAAAACTGTTTTTT.

As regards this clone: Since a far larger clone is one base different, this is likely a read error. This chain joins TRBV10-3 and TRBJ1-3; D might be TRBD1 (6 bases). CDR1 is ENHRY and CDR2 is SYGVKD in the germline V gene. This CDR3 contains 15 residues. This CDR3 is CAIRRDIASGNTLYF. The CDR3 bases are TGTGCCATCAGGCGGGACATAGCATCTGGAAACACCTTATATTTT.

This chain's CDR3 is CASSMATPIHARNTIYF. The CDR3 DNA sequence: TGTGCCAGCAGCATGGCAACTCCCATTCACGCACGAAACACCATATATTTT. This sequence joins TRBV3-1 (or the pseudogene TRBV3-2) and TRBJ1-3; D call uncertain. Per germline, CDR1 LGHDT and CDR2 YNNKEL (reference sequence). Trimming removed 5 bases at V and 5 bases at J, with 22 bases between. The CDR3 is 17 residues long.

In this sample, this clone is large. This sequence joins TRBV23-1 and TRBJ2-5, with 8 nucleotides matching TRBD2. TRBV23-1 counts as an open reading frame of uncertain function. The CDR3 runs to 17 residues. V trimming: 0 bases; J trimming: 1 base; junction bases outside the gene matches: 7. CDR3 region: CASSQSPQRGPQETQYF. CDR3 sequence (DNA): TGCGCCAGCAGTCAATCACCCCAGCGGGGGCCCCAAGAGACCCAGTACTTC.

CDR3 loop: CASSSGWGSLNYGYTF. CDR3 nucleotides: TGTGCCAGCTCTTCGGGCTGGGGATCCCTCAACTATGGCTACACCTTC. V is TRBV18 and J is TRBJ1-2; D ambiguous. CDR3 length: 16 amino acids. Trimming took 6 bases from V and 2 from J, leaving 19 bases between them. In germline, CDR1 is KGHSH, CDR2 LQKENI.

By sample share, this clone is hyperexpanded. This chain links TRBV10-3 with TRBJ1-2; D ambiguous. Germline loops: CDR1 ENHRY, CDR2 SYGVKD. The CDR3 has 13 amino acids. V lost 3 bases and J 3 bases, leaving 8 bases between the germline ends. In DNA, the CDR3 is TGTGCCATCAGTGATTGGACGGACTATGGCTACACCTTC. This sequence encodes CAISDWTDYGYTF.

Judged by abundance, this clone is large. In DNA, the CDR3 is TGTGCCAGTAGTATAGATGGGGGCAAGCGGGATTGGGTCAATGAGCAGTTCTTC. The encoded protein is CASSIDGGKRDWVNEQFF. The V gene is TRBV19, the J gene TRBJ2-1, with TRBD2 as a possible D gene (7 bases). The germline CDR1 and CDR2 sequences are LNHDA and SQIVND (reference sequence). V was cut by 0 bases and J by 6 bases, with 21 bases left in between. The CDR3 contains 18 residues.

By sample share, this clone is large. This chain connects TRBV5-4 to TRBJ2-1; D could derive from TRBD1 or TRBD2 (6 bases each). Germline CDR1 reads SGHNT; CDR2 reads YYREEE (reference sequence). CDR3 length: 15 amino acids. Trimming removed 1 base from V and 5 bases from J, with 13 bases in between. This chain's CDR3 is CASSLRWGADNEQFF. In DNA, the CDR3 is TGTGCCAGCAGCTTGAGGTGGGGGGCCGACAATGAGCAGTTCTTC.

This clone has just a few counts. The gene calls are TRBV6-5 and TRBJ2-4; tentative D call: TRBD1 (8 bases). The germline V gene has CDR1 MNHEY and CDR2 SVGAGI. There are 16 residues in the CDR3. Trimming left V 4 bases short and J 2 bases short, with 15 bases between. This chain's CDR3 is CASSSTQGGSKNIQYF. The CDR3 nucleotides read TGTGCCAGCAGTTCAACACAGGGGGGGTCCAAAAACATTCAGTACTTC.

This clone is medium-sized (0.01 to 0.1%) by share. The gene calls are TRBV11-2 and TRBJ2-1, with 14 nucleotides matching TRBD2. Germline V gene data show CDR1 as SGHAT and CDR2 as FQNNGV. V gave up 5 bases and J gave up 7 bases; unmatched junction bases: 10. The CDR3 covers 17 residues. The CDR3 bases are TGTGCCAGCAGCCCCTTGGGACTAGCGGGAGTTAGGAATGAGCAGTTCTTC. This gives the protein CASSPLGLAGVRNEQFF.

By share of the sample, this clone is hyperexpanded. This chain connects TRBV7-8 to TRBJ1-1; possible D gene TRBD1, 5 bases. V lost 6 bases and J 9 bases, leaving 14 bases between the germline ends. Germline assignment: CDR1 SGHVS and CDR2 FQNEAQ. CDR3 length: 12 residues. The CDR3 bases are TGTGCCAGCAGGGAACCCCAGGGTAAAGCTTTCTTT. It encodes CASREPQGKAFF.

This clone is judged large. This sequence joins TRBV30 and TRBJ1-1, with D hard to call. The CDR3 runs to 15 residues. Trimming pared 0 bases from V and 6 bases from J, leaving 17 bases between. Germline CDR1 reads GTSNPN; CDR2 reads SVGIG (reference sequence). CDR3 in amino acids: CAWSVLAGRPPEAFF. The CDR3 DNA is TGTGCCTGGAGTGTACTAGCCGGAAGGCCTCCTGAAGCTTTCTTT.

The chain combines TRBV6-6 with TRBJ2-3; 7 positions agree with TRBD1. With V trimmed by 6 bases and J by 0 bases, 9 bases remained unmatched. The CDR3 sequence is 16 residues long. CDR1 and CDR2 (germline): MNHNY, SVGAGI (reference sequence). In DNA, the CDR3 is TGTGCCAGCAGGACGAACCCGGACAGGAGCACAGATACGCAGTATTTT. Encoded protein: CASRTNPDRSTDTQYF.

Concerning this clone: This could be a read error, since a much larger clone is one nucleotide away. The CDR3 coding sequence is TGTGCCAGCAGCAAAACTGGAGCGGATGTTGAGACCCAGTACTTC. It is translated as CASSKTGADVETQYF. V and J are TRBV11-3 and TRBJ2-5, with D possibly matching TRBD2 (5 bases). The CDR3 totals 15 residues. The germline CDR1 and CDR2 sequences are SGHNT and YENEEA. With 5 bases removed from V and 5 bases from J, the gap between germline ends came to 18 bases. The whole variable domain, remainder taken from reference TRBV11-3 and TRBJ2-5, is EAGVVQSPRYKIIEKKQPVAFWCNPISGHNTLYWYLQNLGQGPELLIRYENEEAVDDSQLPKDRFSAERLKGVDSTLKIQPAELGDSAVYLCASSKTGADVETQYFGPGTRLLVL.

The J gene is TRBJ2-2, the V gene TRBV7-3; 8 positions match TRBD1. Unmatched junction bases numbered 10, after V lost 4 bases and J lost 6 bases. Germline V CDR1 and CDR2: SGHTA, FQGTGA. The CDR3 runs 16 residues. The CDR3 protein is CASSSPGTGRSGELFF. CDR3 sequence (DNA): TGTGCCAGCAGCTCCCCCGGGACAGGTCGTTCCGGGGAGCTGTTTTTT.

This clone is hyperexpanded by share. This chain joins TRBV3-1 (or the pseudogene TRBV3-2) and TRBJ1-6, with D maybe TRBD1 (6 bases). This CDR3 has 15 amino acids. Between the trimmed V and J ends, which lost 4 bases and 5 bases, there was a span of 12 bases. Per the germline V gene, CDR1 is LGHDT and CDR2 is YNNKEL (reference sequence). CDR3 loop: CASSPDRLDNSPLHF. The CDR3 DNA reads as TGTGCCAGCAGCCCGGACAGACTAGATAATTCACCCCTCCACTTT.

The V call is TRBV5-1, the J call TRBJ2-6, with D unresolved. CDR1 and CDR2 (germline): SGHRS, YFSETQ. This CDR3 region has 14 residues. Trimming took 3 bases from V and 0 from J, leaving 4 bases between them. The CDR3 loop reads CASSYYSGANVLTF. For the CDR3, the DNA is TGCGCCAGCAGCTATTACTCTGGGGCCAACGTCCTGACTTTC.